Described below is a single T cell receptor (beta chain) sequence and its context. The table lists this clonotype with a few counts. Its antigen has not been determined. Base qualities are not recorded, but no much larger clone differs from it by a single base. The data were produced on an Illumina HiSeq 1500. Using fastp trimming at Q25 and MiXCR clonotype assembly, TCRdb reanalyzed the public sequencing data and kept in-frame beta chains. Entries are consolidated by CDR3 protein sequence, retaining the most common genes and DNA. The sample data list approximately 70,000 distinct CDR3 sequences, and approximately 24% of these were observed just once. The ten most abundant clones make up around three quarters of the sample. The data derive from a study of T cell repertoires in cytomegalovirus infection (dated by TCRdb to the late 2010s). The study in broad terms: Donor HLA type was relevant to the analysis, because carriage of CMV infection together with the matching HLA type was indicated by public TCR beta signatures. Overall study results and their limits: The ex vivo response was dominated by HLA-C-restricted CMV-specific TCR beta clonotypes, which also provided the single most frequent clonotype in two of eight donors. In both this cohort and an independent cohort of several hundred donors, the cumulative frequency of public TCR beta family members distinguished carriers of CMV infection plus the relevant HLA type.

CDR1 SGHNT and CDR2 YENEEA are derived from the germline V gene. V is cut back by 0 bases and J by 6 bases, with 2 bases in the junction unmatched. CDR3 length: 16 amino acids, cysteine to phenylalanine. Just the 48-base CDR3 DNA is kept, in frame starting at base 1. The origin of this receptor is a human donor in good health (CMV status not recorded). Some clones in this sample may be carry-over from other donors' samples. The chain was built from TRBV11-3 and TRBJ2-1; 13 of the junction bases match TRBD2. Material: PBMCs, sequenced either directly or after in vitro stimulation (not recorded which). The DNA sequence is TGTGCCAGCAGCTTAGAAGGACTAGCGGGAGTCAATGAGCAGTTCTTC. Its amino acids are CASSLEGLAGVNEQFF.